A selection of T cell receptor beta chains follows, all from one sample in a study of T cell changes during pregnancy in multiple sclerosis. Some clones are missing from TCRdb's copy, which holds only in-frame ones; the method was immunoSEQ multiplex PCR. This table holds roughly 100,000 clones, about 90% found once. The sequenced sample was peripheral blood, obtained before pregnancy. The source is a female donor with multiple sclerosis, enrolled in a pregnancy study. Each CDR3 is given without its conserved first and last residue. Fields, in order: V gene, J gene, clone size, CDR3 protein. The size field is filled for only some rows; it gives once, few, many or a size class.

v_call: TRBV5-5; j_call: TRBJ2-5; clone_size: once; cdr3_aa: ASTRGLTGSETQY
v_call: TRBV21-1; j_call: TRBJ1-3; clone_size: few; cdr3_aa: ANGTGGNTIY
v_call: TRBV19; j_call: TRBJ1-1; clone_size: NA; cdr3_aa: ASSIEAGRGTEAF
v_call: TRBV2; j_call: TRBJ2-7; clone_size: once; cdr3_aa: AIAWDRGPYEQY
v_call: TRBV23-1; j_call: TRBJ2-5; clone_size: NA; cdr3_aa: ASSQPRQRSPRETQY
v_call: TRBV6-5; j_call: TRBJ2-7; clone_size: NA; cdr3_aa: ASSFGLAGGRDEQY
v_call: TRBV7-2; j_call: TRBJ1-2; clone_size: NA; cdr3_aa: ASRNPLTGAKGYT
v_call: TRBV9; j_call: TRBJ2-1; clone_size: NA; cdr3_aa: ASSGTSGSYNEQF
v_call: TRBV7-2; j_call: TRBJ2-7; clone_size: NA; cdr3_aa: ASRQTGQSYEQY
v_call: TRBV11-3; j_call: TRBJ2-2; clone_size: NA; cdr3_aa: ASSPPEENTGELF